The clone carrying this TCR beta chain showed up just once. One end of the junction fails to match germline, which may point to a read error. These data originate in a study of T cell changes during pregnancy in multiple sclerosis. The protocol was immunoSEQ multiplex PCR, while the TCRdb copy is restricted to in-frame clones and leaves out a portion. The sample has about 51,000 clones; around 92% are singletons. This CDR3 spans 15 amino acids. The germline V gene encodes CDR1 SSHAT and CDR2 FNYEAQ (reference sequence). The clonotype was recovered from a female donor with multiple sclerosis, enrolled in a pregnancy study. The chain recombines TRBV7-7 with TRBJ2-5; 12 positions match TRBD2. This specimen was CD4+ T cells from peripheral blood mononuclear cells, taken in the third trimester of pregnancy. Here the CDR3 reads CASSPPTSGGETQYF. The CDR3 nucleotides are TGTGCTAGCAGCCCTCCCACTAGCGGGGGGGAGACCCAGTACTTC.